This TCR beta chain was recovered during a study of cytomegalovirus exposure and HLA in healthy donors. Overall study context: The same platform used for the 600 to 750 first-cohort repertoires was also used for the 100 to 150 validation repertoires, as a later analysis reported. The study, taken as a whole, reports: Reports indicated that the classifier achieved high specificity and sensitivity in diagnosing cytomegalovirus status. Among TCR beta chains, those listed as cytomegalovirus-associated numbered over 150.

This clone has only a few counts. Its antigen is as yet unknown. The CDR3 is 15 amino acids. In germline, CDR1 is MNHEY, CDR2 SMNVEV (reference sequence). V shed 6 bases and J 8 bases; nucleotides not matched to a gene: 8. Clones were sequenced by immunoSEQ multiplex PCR, and TCRdb holds only the in-frame ones, with some missing. The top ten hold 2.5% to 3.5% of the sample, which has around 74,000 clones, over 80% seen once. Separate from the approximately 700-subject first cohort was the approximately 120-subject validation cohort, to which the donors belonged. The specimen was PBMCs. The chain carries TRBV27 and TRBJ1-6; 9 bases map to TRBD1. This sequence was found in a man aged 30-40 years in good health and CMV-seronegative. The CDR3: CASSPGTGSYSPLHF. The CDR3, as DNA: TGTGCCAGCAGCCCCGGGACAGGGTCGTATTCACCCCTCCACTTT.